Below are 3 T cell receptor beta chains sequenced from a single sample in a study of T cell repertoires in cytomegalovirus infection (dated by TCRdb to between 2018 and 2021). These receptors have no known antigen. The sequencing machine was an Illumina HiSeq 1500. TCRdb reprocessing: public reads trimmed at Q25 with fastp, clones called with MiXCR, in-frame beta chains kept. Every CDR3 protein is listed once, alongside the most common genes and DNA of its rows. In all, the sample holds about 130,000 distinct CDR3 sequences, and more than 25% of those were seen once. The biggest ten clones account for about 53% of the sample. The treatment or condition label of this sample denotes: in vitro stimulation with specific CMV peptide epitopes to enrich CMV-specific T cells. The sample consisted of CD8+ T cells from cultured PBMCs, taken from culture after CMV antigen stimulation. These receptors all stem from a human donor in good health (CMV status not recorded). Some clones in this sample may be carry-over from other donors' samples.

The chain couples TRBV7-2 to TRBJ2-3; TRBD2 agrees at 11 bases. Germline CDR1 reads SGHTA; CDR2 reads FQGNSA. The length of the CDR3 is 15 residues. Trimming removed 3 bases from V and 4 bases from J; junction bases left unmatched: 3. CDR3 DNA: TGTGCCAGCAGCTTTAGCGGGGGGGCTGCAGATACGCAGTATTTT. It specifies CASSFSGGAADTQYF.

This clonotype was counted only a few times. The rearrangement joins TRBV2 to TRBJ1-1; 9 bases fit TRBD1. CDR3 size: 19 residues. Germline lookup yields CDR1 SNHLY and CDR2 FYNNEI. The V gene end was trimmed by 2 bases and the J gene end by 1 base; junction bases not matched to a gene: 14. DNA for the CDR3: TGTGCCAGCAGTGAAACATTCCCACAGGGGGCAGCGGGGAACACTGAAGCTTTCTTT. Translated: CASSETFPQGAAGNTEAFF.

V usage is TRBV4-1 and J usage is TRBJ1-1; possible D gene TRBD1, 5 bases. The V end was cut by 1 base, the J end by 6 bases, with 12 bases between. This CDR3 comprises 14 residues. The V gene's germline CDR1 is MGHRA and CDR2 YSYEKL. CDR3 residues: CASSQATGGSEAFF. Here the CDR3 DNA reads TGCGCCAGCAGCCAAGCTACAGGTGGCTCTGAAGCTTTCTTT.